The rows below give T cell receptor beta chains drawn from one sample of a study of a mutant IDH1 vaccine in newly diagnosed glioma. Here immunoSEQ multiplex PCR was the method, and the copy in TCRdb shows in-frame clones only, minus some. There are tens of thousands of clones in the sample; about 83% occur only once, and 7% to 9% lies in the top ten. This sample comprised PBMCs, obtained from a glioma patient treated with radiotherapy, temozolomide or both. The receptors were gathered from a woman aged 45-65 years with glioma. CDR3s include the opening cysteine and the closing phenylalanine or tryptophan. Fields, in order: CDR3 protein, CDR3 DNA, J gene, clone size, V gene, D gene. D genes are given only for firm matches. Expanded clones are given a class, and other clones once, few, many or no size at all.

CDR3 protein: CAWSVRRDGELFF
CDR3 DNA: TGTGCCTGGAGTGTAAGGCGAGACGGGGAGCTGTTTTTT
J gene: TRBJ2-2
clone size: .
V gene: TRBV30
D gene: .

CDR3 protein: CASSLQGNYGYTF
CDR3 DNA: TGTGCCAGCAGCTTACAGGGAAACTATGGCTACACCTTC
J gene: TRBJ1-2
clone size: once
V gene: TRBV11-2
D gene: .

CDR3 protein: CASSEALGVGNQPQHF
CDR3 DNA: TGTGCCAGCAGTGAAGCGCTGGGGGTGGGCAATCAGCCCCAGCATTTT
J gene: TRBJ1-5
clone size: .
V gene: TRBV6-1
D gene: .

CDR3 protein: CASSYSSLWQETQYF
CDR3 DNA: TGTGCCAGCAGTTACTCGTCTCTGTGGCAAGAGACCCAGTACTTC
J gene: TRBJ2-5
clone size: .
V gene: TRBV6-7
D gene: .

CDR3 protein: CASSFGGTTEKLFF
CDR3 DNA: TGTGCCAGCAGTTTTGGGGGCACCACAGAAAAACTGTTTTTT
J gene: TRBJ1-4
clone size: .
V gene: TRBV6-6
D gene: .

CDR3 protein: CTSSPRTGDGNTEAFF
CDR3 DNA: TGCACCAGCAGCCCGAGGACAGGAGATGGGAACACTGAAGCTTTCTTT
J gene: TRBJ1-1
clone size: .
V gene: TRBV1
D gene: .

CDR3 protein: CAIRGEVRGDSYEQYF
CDR3 DNA: TGTGCCATCAGGGGGGAGGTCCGGGGGGACTCCTACGAGCAGTACTTC
J gene: TRBJ2-7
clone size: .
V gene: TRBV10-3
D gene: TRBD2

CDR3 protein: CASSFFLTEAFF
CDR3 DNA: TGTGCCAGCAGCTTTTTCCTGACCGAAGCTTTCTTT
J gene: TRBJ1-1
clone size: few
V gene: TRBV7-9
D gene: .

CDR3 protein: CAISGSRNTEAFF
CDR3 DNA: TGTGCCATCAGTGGTAGCAGGAACACTGAAGCTTTCTTT
J gene: TRBJ1-1
clone size: .
V gene: TRBV10-3
D gene: .

CDR3 protein: CASSERLGGGVYEQFF
CDR3 DNA: TGTGCCAGCAGTGAAAGGTTAGGCGGGGGGGTATATGAGCAGTTCTTC
J gene: TRBJ2-1
clone size: .
V gene: TRBV2
D gene: TRBD2

CDR3 protein: CASSQETQYF
CDR3 DNA: TGTGCCAGCAGTCAGGAGACCCAGTACTTC
J gene: TRBJ2-5
clone size: .
V gene: TRBV21-1
D gene: .

CDR3 protein: CASSGLLADEQFF
CDR3 DNA: TGTGCCAGCAGTGGGTTACTAGCCGATGAGCAGTTCTTC
J gene: TRBJ2-1
clone size: .
V gene: TRBV6-1
D gene: .

CDR3 protein: CASSKSTLAGFSYEQYF
CDR3 DNA: TGTGCCAGCAGCAAAAGTACCCTAGCGGGTTTCTCCTACGAGCAGTACTTC
J gene: TRBJ2-7
clone size: .
V gene: TRBV21-1
D gene: .

CDR3 protein: CASSSGGRGQSSPLHF
CDR3 DNA: TGCGCCAGCAGCTCCGGGGGCCGGGGGCAGAGTTCACCCCTCCACTTT
J gene: TRBJ1-6
clone size: .
V gene: TRBV5-1
D gene: .